Listed here are 24 T cell receptor beta chains from one sample, sequenced in a study of CD8+ T cells in alopecia areata. Reverse transcribed after extraction, RNA yielded cDNA as the sequencing template. Here immunoSEQ multiplex PCR was the method, and the copy in TCRdb shows in-frame clones only, minus some. This sample has some 180,000 clones, with around 50% found just once. The specimen was CD8+ T cells sorted from blood. The origin of the receptors is a human donor in good health.

This clone was detected once. The chain joins TRBV29-1 to TRBJ1-1; 7 bases align to TRBD1. Germline CDR1 and CDR2: SQVTM and ANQGSEA. J gave up 2 bases and V 4 bases, and 7 bases lay outside the gene matches. CDR3 length: 14 residues. The CDR3 region is CSVVTGTVNTEAFF. The CDR3 DNA is TGCAGCGTTGTTACCGGGACAGTCAACACTGAAGCTTTCTTT.

This chain connects TRBV30 to TRBJ1-3, with no clear D. V dropped 2 bases and J dropped 0 bases, with 8 bases sitting between them. In germline, CDR1 is GTSNPN, CDR2 SVGIG (reference sequence). CDR3 size: 14 residues. The CDR3 nucleotides are TGTGCCTGGAGTCCGGCAGACTCTGGAAACACCATATATTTT. Translated, it gives CAWSPADSGNTIYF.

The V and J genes are TRBV27 and TRBJ2-7; D ambiguous. The length of the CDR3 is 13 residues. V shed 0 bases and J shed 6 bases, with 9 bases lying between them. Germline V lookup: CDR1 MNHEY, CDR2 SMNVEV (reference sequence). The CDR3 DNA reads TGTGCCAGCAGTTTATCCGCCAGAACCGAGCAGTACTTC. This gives the protein CASSLSARTEQYF.

This chain connects TRBV4-1 to TRBJ1-2; D remains unclear. CDR1 MGHRA and CDR2 YSYEKL come from the germline V gene. This CDR3 comprises 14 residues. Trimming took 1 base from V and 4 from J, leaving 10 bases between them. The CDR3 DNA reads TGCGCCAGCAGCCAAGTAGGCGGAATCTATGGCTACACCTTC. This encodes CASSQVGGIYGYTF.

This chain connects TRBV7-8 to TRBJ2-2; the D gene is possibly TRBD1 (5 bases). Trimming pared 1 base from V and 6 bases from J, leaving 9 bases between. CDR1 and CDR2 from the germline V gene are SGHVS and FQNEAQ. The CDR3 loop spans 14 amino acids. The CDR3 DNA is TGTGCCAGCAGCTTAGAGAACAGGCCCGGGGAGCTGTTTTTT. Translated: CASSLENRPGELFF.

The V gene is TRBV5-1, the J gene TRBJ2-7, with D tentatively TRBD1 (6 bases). From germline, CDR1 is SGHRS and CDR2 YFSETQ. The CDR3 runs to 16 residues. Trimming removed 4 bases from V and 0 bases from J, with 17 bases in between. The CDR3 sequence: CASSPWDTASSYEQYF. CDR3 coding DNA: TGCGCCAGCAGCCCCTGGGACACGGCGAGCTCCTACGAGCAGTACTTC.

J is TRBJ2-3 and V is TRBV4-1; perhaps TRBD2 as D (6 bases). V lost 3 bases and J 6 bases, leaving 13 bases between the germline ends. The CDR3 consists of 14 residues. Germline values: CDR1 MGHRA, CDR2 YSYEKL. CDR3 nucleotides: TGCGCCAGCAGCCAGGCTCCGGGGGTGGATACGCAGTATTTT. It yields the protein CASSQAPGVDTQYF.

This chain uses TRBV20-1 with TRBJ1-2; D unresolved. The CDR3 loop spans 11 amino acids. Trimming shortened V by 6 bases and J by 5 bases, and 10 bases separated the two germline ends. The germline gives CDR1 DFQATT, CDR2 SNEGSKA (reference sequence). The CDR3: CSAPGIYGYTF. The CDR3 DNA follows: TGCAGTGCCCCCGGGATTTATGGCTACACCTTC.

This chain connects TRBV29-1 to TRBJ1-2; a weak D match, TRBD1 (5 bases). In germline, CDR1 is SQVTM, CDR2 ANQGSEA. This CDR3 region has 11 residues. V was cut by 3 bases and J by 5 bases, with 7 bases left in between. Written as DNA, the CDR3 is TGCAGCGTTGACAGGGATTATGGCTACACCTTC. This codes for CSVDRDYGYTF.

This rearrangement joins TRBV5-1 to TRBJ1-1, with D uncertain. The CDR3 covers 14 residues. Looked up from germline, CDR1 is SGHRS and CDR2 is YFSETQ. V shed 0 bases and J shed 3 bases, with 9 bases lying between them. The CDR3 spells CASSLEQIDTEAFF. As DNA, the CDR3 is TGCGCCAGCAGCTTGGAACAAATTGACACTGAAGCTTTCTTT. The variable domain in full, with the rest retrieved from reference TRBV5-1 and TRBJ1-1, is KAGVTQTPRYLIKTRGQQVTLSCSPISGHRSVSWYQQTPGQGLQFLFEYFSETQRNKGNFPGRFSGRQFSNSRSEMNVSTLELGDSALYLCASSLEQIDTEAFFGQGTRLTVV.

The sample holds a few counts of this clone. The V gene is TRBV30, the J gene TRBJ1-1, with TRBD1 as a possible D gene (6 bases). V was pared by 3 bases and J by 4 bases, with 9 bases between. Germline V CDR1 and CDR2: GTSNPN, SVGIG (reference sequence). The CDR3 runs to 12 residues. CDR3 bases: TGTGCCTGGAGCAAGGGGGGCACTGAAGCTTTCTTT. It codes for CAWSKGGTEAFF.

This rearrangement joins TRBV29-1 to TRBJ1-2; 8 nucleotides line up with TRBD1. This CDR3 is 14 amino acids long. The J segment lost 6 bases and the V segment lost 7 bases, leaving 13 bases of the junction unmatched. Germline assignment: CDR1 SQVTM and CDR2 ANQGSEA. DNA for the CDR3: TGCAGCGCCAAGGACAGGGCTGTGGACCATGGCTACACCTTC. Translated, it gives CSAKDRAVDHGYTF. Combining the CDR3 with reference TRBV29-1 and TRBJ1-2 gives the whole variable domain SAVISQKPSRDICQRGTSLTIQCQVDSQVTMMFWYRQQPGQSLTLIATANQGSEATYESGFVIDKFPISRPNLTFSTLTVSNMSPEDSSIYLCSAKDRAVDHGYTFGSGTRLTVV.

The chain uses TRBV5-1 and TRBJ2-5, with 10 bases lining up with TRBD2. After removal of 2 bases from V and 5 bases from J, the junction contained 6 bases not matched to a gene. CDR1 and CDR2 from the germline V gene are SGHRS and YFSETQ. The CDR3 has 15 residues. CDR3 amino acids: CASSLGLAGEETQYF. In DNA, the CDR3 is TGCGCCAGCAGCTTAGGGCTAGCGGGGGAGGAGACCCAGTACTTC.

In this sample, this clone turned up a few times. The chain uses TRBV19 and TRBJ1-5, with 9 bases fitting TRBD1. The length of the CDR3 is 15 residues. CDR1 LNHDA and CDR2 SQIVND come from the germline V gene (reference sequence). With 3 bases clipped from V and 2 bases from J, the junction kept 2 bases outside the gene matches. The CDR3 loop is CASSIWTGGNQPQHF. The CDR3 bases are TGTGCCAGTAGTATCTGGACAGGGGGCAATCAGCCCCAGCATTTT.

This clone was seen only a few times. V usage is TRBV5-1 and J usage is TRBJ1-1, with 7 bases that match TRBD1. The CDR3 is 15 residues long. From germline, CDR1 is SGHRS and CDR2 YFSETQ. After removal of 4 bases from V and 1 base from J, the junction contained 7 bases not matched to a gene. Here the CDR3 reads CASSEWTGGNTEAFF. The CDR3 bases are TGCGCCAGCAGCGAATGGACAGGCGGGAACACTGAAGCTTTCTTT.

The chain employs TRBV5-4 and TRBJ1-1, with TRBD1 as a possible D gene (5 bases). The CDR3 runs to 13 residues. V was pared by 0 bases and J by 2 bases, with 5 bases between. From germline, CDR1 is SGHNT and CDR2 YYREEE (reference sequence). CDR3 region: CASSLGTNTEAFF. As DNA, the CDR3 is TGTGCCAGCAGCTTGGGGACAAACACTGAAGCTTTCTTT.

The J gene is TRBJ1-5, the V gene TRBV7-2; no definite D call. This CDR3 is 13 amino acids long. V shed 5 bases and J shed 6 bases, with 11 bases lying between them. Germline-derived CDR1 and CDR2 are SGHTA and FQGNSA. The CDR3 sequence: CASSTTLSQPQHF. Written as DNA, the CDR3 is TGTGCCAGCAGCACAACCCTGAGTCAGCCCCAGCATTTT.

This clone was counted only a few times. CDR3 coding DNA: TGTGCCAGCAGTGTTTTCCAGGGACAGGGATATGGCTACACCTTC. Translated, it gives CASSVFQGQGYGYTF. The chain carries TRBV27 and TRBJ1-2, with TRBD1 matching 9 bases. The junction had 9 bases not matched to a gene; V was cut back by 5 bases and J by 5 bases. CDR1 and CDR2 from the germline V gene are MNHEY and SMNVEV (reference sequence). The CDR3 covers 15 residues.

The chain joins TRBV23-1 to TRBJ1-2, with D unclear. TRBV23-1 is given ORF status, its function remaining uncertain. The germline V and J ends were trimmed by 6 bases and 8 bases, with 16 bases remaining between them. This CDR3 contains 13 residues. CDR3 bases: TGCGCCAGCAGCCCGTTGGGTTGTTGGGGCTACACCTTC. Encoded protein: CASSPLGCWGYTF.

This sequence joins TRBV5-6 and TRBJ2-7, with D maybe TRBD2 (6 bases). This CDR3 comprises 16 residues. Germline V gives CDR1 SGHDT, CDR2 YYEEEE. The V end was cut by 5 bases, the J end by 1 base, with 19 bases between. The CDR3 reads CASSPRRGSSSYEQYF. The CDR3 bases are TGTGCCAGCAGTCCCAGGCGGGGTTCTTCATCCTACGAGCAGTACTTC.

V is TRBV9 and J is TRBJ2-1; the match to TRBD2 covers 9 bases. CDR3 length: 16 amino acids. Losses at the gene ends were 0 bases for V and 7 bases for J; bases not matched to a gene: 8. CDR1 is SGDLS and CDR2 is YYNGEE in the germline V gene. CDR3 sequence (DNA): TGTGCCAGCAGCGTAGAGGCTAGCGGGGCGATGAATGAGCAGTTCTTC. It yields the protein CASSVEASGAMNEQFF.

This clone was seen a handful of times. V gene TRBV6-6 combines with J gene TRBJ2-7; 8 bases fit TRBD1. V lost 5 bases, J lost 6 bases, and 12 bases stayed unmatched. The CDR3 has 15 amino acids. CDR1 MNHNY and CDR2 SVGAGI come from the germline V gene (reference sequence). The CDR3 sequence is CASSDWQDRVGEQYF. The CDR3, as DNA: TGTGCCAGCAGTGACTGGCAGGACAGGGTCGGCGAGCAGTACTTC.

The sample holds a few counts of this clone. This rearrangement joins TRBV23-1 to TRBJ2-3; D not certain. TRBV23-1 is noted as an ORF with a role that remains uncertain. The CDR3 totals 12 residues. Trimming took off 2 bases at V and 5 bases at J, with 5 bases between the two ends. For the CDR3, the DNA is TGCGCCAGCAGTCAAACGGTAGATACGCAGTATTTT. This gives the protein CASSQTVDTQYF.

The chain uses TRBV6-1 and TRBJ2-7; D may correspond to TRBD1 or TRBD2 (5 bases each). CDR1 is MNHNS and CDR2 is SASEGT in the germline V gene. V dropped 2 bases and J dropped 3 bases, with 14 bases sitting between them. The CDR3 totals 15 residues. CDR3 nucleotide sequence: TGTGCCAGCAGTGAATTCTCCGGGGACCTCTACGAGCAGTACTTC. It encodes CASSEFSGDLYEQYF.